What follows are 18 T cell receptor beta chains derived from one specimen sequenced in a study of T cells in women clearing cervical HPV infection. Assay: immunoSEQ multiplex PCR; the TCRdb copy retains only in-frame clones and omits some. Here the sample table reports 20,000 or so clones. The sequenced sample was blood buffy coat. Receptor source: a woman aged 18 to 75 with a cervical HPV16 infection that either progressed to CIN3+ or cleared (not recorded which).

Notes on this clone: Coverage ceases 3 residues before the CDR3 finishes, and the germline J gene fills in the end. The chain is built from TRBV19 and TRBJ1-4; TRBD1 matches 7 bases. The germline CDR1 and CDR2 sequences are LNHDA and SQIVND (reference sequence). The junction had 5 bases not matched to a gene; V was cut back by 11 bases and J by 2 bases. The CDR3 consists of 13 residues. CDR3 DNA, as far as it was read: TGTGCCGGCTCGACAGGGACTAATGAAAAA. This codes for CAGSTGTNEK. The full CDR3 sequence reads CAGSTGTNEKLFF.

With respect to this clone: The CDR3 end falls 3 residues outside the read, so it is completed with the germline J gene. The chain uses TRBV13 and TRBJ2-2; TRBD2 is a possible D gene (5 bases). The germline V gene encodes CDR1 PRHDT and CDR2 FYEKMQ (reference sequence). V was clipped by 6 bases and J by 6 bases, with 26 bases between them. The CDR3 is made up of 18 amino acids. The CDR3 here is CASSTNGWERRQPGELFF. CDR3 DNA, as far as it was read: TGTGCCAGCAGTACTAACGGGTGGGAGCGGAGGCAACCCGGGGAG.

Of note for this clone: Read coverage stops 3 residues before the CDR3 terminus; the germline J gene supplies the remainder. The V call is TRBV12-3 or TRBV12-4, the J call TRBJ1-5, with TRBD1 identical over 8 bases. The CDR3 extends over 15 amino acids. After removal of 5 bases from V and 4 bases from J, the junction contained 7 bases not matched to a gene. Incomplete CDR3 DNA: TGTGCCAGCAGTACGGACAGGGCCCAAAATCAGCCC. Translated: CASSTDRAQNQP. The entire CDR3 sequence reads CASSTDRAQNQPQHF.

With respect to this clone: The read halts 3 residues ahead of the CDR3 end, with the missing end drawn from the germline J gene. This chain joins TRBV7-2 and TRBJ1-5, with D unclear. The CDR3 length is 13 residues. V was shortened by 5 bases and J by 0 bases, with 5 bases between the two germline ends. Germline-derived CDR1 and CDR2 are SGHTA and FQGNSA. Partial CDR3 DNA: TGTGCCAGCAGCCTTATTAGCAATCAGCCC. Translated, it gives CASSLISNQP. The complete CDR3 protein is CASSLISNQPQHF.

Concerning this clone itself: Sequencing ends 3 residues short of the CDR3 end; the germline J gene provides the rest. The genes are TRBV10-1 and TRBJ1-2; D gene uncertain. The CDR3 runs 13 residues. Germline V gene sequence: CDR1 WNHNN, CDR2 SYGVQD (reference sequence). The sequenced CDR3 bases are TGCGCCAGCAGTCCTAACCTTCAAGTCGGC. Translating it yields CASSPNLQVG. The full CDR3 reads CASSPNLQVGYTF.

This clone is classed as medium-sized by frequency. The sequence runs out 3 residues before the end of the CDR3; the remainder is reconstructed from the germline J gene. The chain carries TRBV18 and TRBJ2-5, with TRBD2 matching 7 bases. Trimming took 2 bases from V and 3 from J; bases not matched to a gene: 0. Germline CDR1 and CDR2: KGHSH and LQKENI. The CDR3 covers 13 residues. This CDR3 is CASSPGTKETQYF. The DNA read from the CDR3 is TGTGCCAGCTCACCAGGGACTAAAGAGACC.

To note about this clone: The observed sequence ends 3 residues before the CDR3 terminus, with the missing tail filled in from the germline J gene. The V call is TRBV7-8, the J call TRBJ2-2; 11 bases agree with TRBD2. The CDR3 sequence is 16 residues long. Trimming cost V 4 bases and J 5 bases; bases outside gene matches: 6. CDR1 and CDR2 (germline): SGHVS, FQNEAQ. CDR3 sequence: CASSSNLAGGTGELFF. The sequenced CDR3 bases are TGTGCCAGCAGCTCTAATTTAGCGGGGGGGACCGGGGAG. Filled out from reference TRBV7-8 and TRBJ2-2, the complete variable domain reads GAGVSQSPRYKVAKRGQDVALRCDPISGHVSLFWYQQALGQGPEFLTYFQNEAQLDKSGLPSDRFFAERPEGSVSTLKIQRTQQEDSAVYLCASSSNLAGGTGELFFGEGSRLTVL.

Notes on this clone: From the germline J gene comes the end of the CDR3, since the read stops 3 residues before it. This chain connects TRBV30 to TRBJ2-3, with a weak D call TRBD2 (5 bases). The CDR3 loop spans 13 amino acids. The V end was cut by 7 bases, the J end by 0 bases, with 11 bases between. CDR1 is GTSNPN, CDR2 SVGIG, per germline (reference sequence). The sequenced part of the CDR3 DNA is TGTGCCTCAAGTCGAGGGAGCACAGATACG. As protein: CASSRGSTDT. The complete CDR3 protein is CASSRGSTDTQYF.

As regards this clone: The CDR3 is cut off 3 residues early in the read; its end comes from the germline J gene. The chain recombines TRBV18 with TRBJ2-5, with D unresolved. CDR1 and CDR2 (germline): KGHSH, LQKENI. Deletions cut 6 bases from V and 1 base from J, with 6 bases between. The CDR3 totals 12 residues. The CDR3: CASSGSQETQYF. CDR3 DNA (partial): TGTGCCAGCTCCGGTTCCCAAGAGACC.

As for this clone: Read coverage stops 3 residues before the CDR3 terminus; the germline J gene supplies the remainder. Other nucleotide sequences from this sample produce the same CDR3. The chain has TRBV19 and TRBJ1-1; D not certain. CDR1 is LNHDA, CDR2 SQIVND, per germline (reference sequence). The V and J ends lost 3 bases and 0 bases respectively, with 5 bases between them. CDR3 size: 13 residues. The CDR3 protein is CASSISLNTEAFF. The DNA read from the CDR3 is TGTGCCAGTAGTATTAGTCTGAACACTGAA.

About this clone itself: The CDR3 end is not reached by the read, which stops 3 residues before it; the germline J gene fills it in. The chain recombines TRBV5-1 with TRBJ2-1, with a weak D call TRBD2 (6 bases). The CDR3 runs to 13 residues. The V end lost 0 bases, the J end lost 7 bases, and 8 bases lay between the germline ends. The V gene's germline CDR1 is SGHRS and CDR2 YFSETQ. The CDR3 loop reads CASSLGGANEQFF. CDR3 DNA, as far as it was read: TGCGCCAGCAGCTTGGGCGGGGCAAATGAG.

CDR3 DNA, as far as it was read: TGTGCCAGTAGTATACGACAGTGGGATGGC. Its protein is CASSIRQWDG. The CDR3, in full, reads CASSIRQWDGYTF. V and J are TRBV19 and TRBJ1-2; D is perhaps TRBD1 (5 bases). The missing CDR3 end, 3 residues past where the read stops, is filled in from the germline J gene. Germline assignment: CDR1 LNHDA and CDR2 SQIVND (reference sequence). The CDR3 is 13 amino acids. The ends were cut back, 2 bases at V and 6 bases at J, with 10 bases in the middle.

To note about this clone: The read gets to within 3 residues of the CDR3 end, and the germline J gene fills in the rest. This chain joins TRBV5-1 and TRBJ2-5, with 10 nucleotides matching TRBD1. The V gene end was trimmed by 4 bases and the J gene end by 5 bases; junction bases not matched to a gene: 11. Germline assignment: CDR1 SGHRS and CDR2 YFSETQ. There are 16 residues in the CDR3. The CDR3 DNA, read in part, is TGCGCCAGCAGCAAAACCCCGGGACAGGGGTTGGAGACC. The encoded protein is CASSKTPGQGLET. The CDR3 reads in full as CASSKTPGQGLETQYF. The variable domain in full, with the rest retrieved from reference TRBV5-1 and TRBJ2-5, is KAGVTQTPRYLIKTRGQQVTLSCSPISGHRSVSWYQQTPGQGLQFLFEYFSETQRNKGNFPGRFSGRQFSNSRSEMNVSTLELGDSALYLCASSKTPGQGLETQYFGPGTRLLVL.

This clone counts as medium-sized by frequency. The CDR3 goes on 3 residues after the read ends, and that part is filled in from the germline J gene. This chain joins TRBV18 and TRBJ1-1; D is unclear. The CDR3 consists of 14 residues. V was trimmed by 7 bases and J by 1 base, leaving 13 bases between them. Germline V CDR1 and CDR2: KGHSH, LQKENI. The chain's CDR3 is CASFLHPENTEAFF. The CDR3 DNA, read in part, is TGTGCCAGCTTTTTACACCCAGAGAACACTGAA. The variable domain in full, completed from reference TRBV18 and TRBJ1-1, reads NAGVMQNPRHLVRRRGQEARLRCSPMKGHSHVYWYRQLPEEGLKFMVYLQKENIIDESGMPKERFSAEFPKEGPSILRIQQVVRGDSAAYFCASFLHPENTEAFFGQGTRLTVV.

With regard to this clone: The observed sequence ends 3 residues before the CDR3 terminus, with the missing tail filled in from the germline J gene. This chain connects TRBV30 to TRBJ2-7, with 12 bases fitting TRBD2. In germline, CDR1 is GTSNPN, CDR2 SVGIG (reference sequence). Trimming removed 3 bases from V and 4 bases from J; junction bases left unmatched: 13. CDR3 length: 17 amino acids. CDR3 bases read: TGTGCCTGGAGCTCCGAGCTAGCGGGAGGGCCGGGATACGAG. The encoded protein is CAWSSELAGGPGYE. In full, the CDR3 reads CAWSSELAGGPGYEQYF.

A remark on this clone: The DNA ends 3 residues before the CDR3 does, and the rest of the CDR3 is filled in from the germline J gene. The chain recombines TRBV4-2 with TRBJ1-2; tentative D call: TRBD1 (5 bases). Germline CDR1 LGHNA, CDR2 YNFKEQ. There are 14 residues in the CDR3. The sequenced CDR3 bases are TGTGCCAGCAGCCAAGATTTAGGGGAGTGGGGC. Translation gives CASSQDLGEWG. The complete CDR3 reads CASSQDLGEWGYTF.

Of note for this clone: The read is 3 residues too short to cover the CDR3 end, so that end is filled in from the germline J gene. The chain couples TRBV20-1 to TRBJ2-7, with 9 nucleotides matching TRBD2. Germline CDR1 is DFQATT and CDR2 is SNEGSKA (reference sequence). This CDR3 is built from 16 residues. J lost 2 bases, V lost 1 base, and 9 bases had no gene match. Partial CDR3 DNA: TGCAGTGCTAGAGTCGCCCTAGCGGGATCTACCTACGAG. It is translated as CSARVALAGSTYE. The whole CDR3 sequence reads CSARVALAGSTYEQYF.

A note on this clone: The DNA ends 3 residues before the CDR3 does, and the rest of the CDR3 is filled in from the germline J gene. V usage is TRBV18 and J usage is TRBJ2-1; 14 nucleotides line up with TRBD2. CDR3 length: 17 residues. Trimming at V came to 5 bases and at J to 6 bases, leaving 9 bases not matched to a gene. The germline CDR1 and CDR2 sequences are KGHSH and LQKENI. CDR3 residues: CASSNLAGTSGSNEQFF. The CDR3 DNA, read in part, is TGTGCCAGCTCAAACTTAGCGGGGACTAGCGGGAGCAATGAG.